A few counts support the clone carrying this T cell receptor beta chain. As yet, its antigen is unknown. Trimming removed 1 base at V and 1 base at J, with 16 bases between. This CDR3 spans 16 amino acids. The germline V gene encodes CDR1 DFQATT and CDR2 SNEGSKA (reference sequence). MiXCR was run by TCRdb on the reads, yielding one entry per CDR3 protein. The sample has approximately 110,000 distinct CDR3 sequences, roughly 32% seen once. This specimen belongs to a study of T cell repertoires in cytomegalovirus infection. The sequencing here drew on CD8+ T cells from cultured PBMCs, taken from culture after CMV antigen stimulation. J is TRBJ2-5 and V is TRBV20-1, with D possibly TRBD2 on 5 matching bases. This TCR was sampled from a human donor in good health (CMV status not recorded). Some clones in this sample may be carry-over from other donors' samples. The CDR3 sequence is CSARAPRRTTQETQYF. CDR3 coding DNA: TGCAGTGCTAGAGCCCCTCGGAGGACGACCCAAGAGACCCAGTACTTC.